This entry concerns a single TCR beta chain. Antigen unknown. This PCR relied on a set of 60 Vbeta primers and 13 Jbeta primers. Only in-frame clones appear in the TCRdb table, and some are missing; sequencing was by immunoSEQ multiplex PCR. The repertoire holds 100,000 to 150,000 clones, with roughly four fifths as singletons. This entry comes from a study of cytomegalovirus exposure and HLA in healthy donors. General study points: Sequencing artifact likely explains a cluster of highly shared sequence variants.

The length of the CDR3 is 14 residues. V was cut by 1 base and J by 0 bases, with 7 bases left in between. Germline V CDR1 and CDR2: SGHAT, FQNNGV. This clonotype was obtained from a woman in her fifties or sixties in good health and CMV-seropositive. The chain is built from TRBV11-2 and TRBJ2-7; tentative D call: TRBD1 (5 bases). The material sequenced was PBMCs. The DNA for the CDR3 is TGTGCCAGCAGCTTAGGAAGGGGCTCCTACGAGCAGTACTTC. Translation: CASSLGRGSYEQYF. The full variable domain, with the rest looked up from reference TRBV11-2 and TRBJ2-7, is EAGVAQSPRYKIIEKRQSVAFWCNPISGHATLYWYQQILGQGPKLLIQFQNNGVVDDSQLPKDRFSAERLKGVDSTLKIQPAKLEDSAVYLCASSLGRGSYEQYFGPGTRLTVT.